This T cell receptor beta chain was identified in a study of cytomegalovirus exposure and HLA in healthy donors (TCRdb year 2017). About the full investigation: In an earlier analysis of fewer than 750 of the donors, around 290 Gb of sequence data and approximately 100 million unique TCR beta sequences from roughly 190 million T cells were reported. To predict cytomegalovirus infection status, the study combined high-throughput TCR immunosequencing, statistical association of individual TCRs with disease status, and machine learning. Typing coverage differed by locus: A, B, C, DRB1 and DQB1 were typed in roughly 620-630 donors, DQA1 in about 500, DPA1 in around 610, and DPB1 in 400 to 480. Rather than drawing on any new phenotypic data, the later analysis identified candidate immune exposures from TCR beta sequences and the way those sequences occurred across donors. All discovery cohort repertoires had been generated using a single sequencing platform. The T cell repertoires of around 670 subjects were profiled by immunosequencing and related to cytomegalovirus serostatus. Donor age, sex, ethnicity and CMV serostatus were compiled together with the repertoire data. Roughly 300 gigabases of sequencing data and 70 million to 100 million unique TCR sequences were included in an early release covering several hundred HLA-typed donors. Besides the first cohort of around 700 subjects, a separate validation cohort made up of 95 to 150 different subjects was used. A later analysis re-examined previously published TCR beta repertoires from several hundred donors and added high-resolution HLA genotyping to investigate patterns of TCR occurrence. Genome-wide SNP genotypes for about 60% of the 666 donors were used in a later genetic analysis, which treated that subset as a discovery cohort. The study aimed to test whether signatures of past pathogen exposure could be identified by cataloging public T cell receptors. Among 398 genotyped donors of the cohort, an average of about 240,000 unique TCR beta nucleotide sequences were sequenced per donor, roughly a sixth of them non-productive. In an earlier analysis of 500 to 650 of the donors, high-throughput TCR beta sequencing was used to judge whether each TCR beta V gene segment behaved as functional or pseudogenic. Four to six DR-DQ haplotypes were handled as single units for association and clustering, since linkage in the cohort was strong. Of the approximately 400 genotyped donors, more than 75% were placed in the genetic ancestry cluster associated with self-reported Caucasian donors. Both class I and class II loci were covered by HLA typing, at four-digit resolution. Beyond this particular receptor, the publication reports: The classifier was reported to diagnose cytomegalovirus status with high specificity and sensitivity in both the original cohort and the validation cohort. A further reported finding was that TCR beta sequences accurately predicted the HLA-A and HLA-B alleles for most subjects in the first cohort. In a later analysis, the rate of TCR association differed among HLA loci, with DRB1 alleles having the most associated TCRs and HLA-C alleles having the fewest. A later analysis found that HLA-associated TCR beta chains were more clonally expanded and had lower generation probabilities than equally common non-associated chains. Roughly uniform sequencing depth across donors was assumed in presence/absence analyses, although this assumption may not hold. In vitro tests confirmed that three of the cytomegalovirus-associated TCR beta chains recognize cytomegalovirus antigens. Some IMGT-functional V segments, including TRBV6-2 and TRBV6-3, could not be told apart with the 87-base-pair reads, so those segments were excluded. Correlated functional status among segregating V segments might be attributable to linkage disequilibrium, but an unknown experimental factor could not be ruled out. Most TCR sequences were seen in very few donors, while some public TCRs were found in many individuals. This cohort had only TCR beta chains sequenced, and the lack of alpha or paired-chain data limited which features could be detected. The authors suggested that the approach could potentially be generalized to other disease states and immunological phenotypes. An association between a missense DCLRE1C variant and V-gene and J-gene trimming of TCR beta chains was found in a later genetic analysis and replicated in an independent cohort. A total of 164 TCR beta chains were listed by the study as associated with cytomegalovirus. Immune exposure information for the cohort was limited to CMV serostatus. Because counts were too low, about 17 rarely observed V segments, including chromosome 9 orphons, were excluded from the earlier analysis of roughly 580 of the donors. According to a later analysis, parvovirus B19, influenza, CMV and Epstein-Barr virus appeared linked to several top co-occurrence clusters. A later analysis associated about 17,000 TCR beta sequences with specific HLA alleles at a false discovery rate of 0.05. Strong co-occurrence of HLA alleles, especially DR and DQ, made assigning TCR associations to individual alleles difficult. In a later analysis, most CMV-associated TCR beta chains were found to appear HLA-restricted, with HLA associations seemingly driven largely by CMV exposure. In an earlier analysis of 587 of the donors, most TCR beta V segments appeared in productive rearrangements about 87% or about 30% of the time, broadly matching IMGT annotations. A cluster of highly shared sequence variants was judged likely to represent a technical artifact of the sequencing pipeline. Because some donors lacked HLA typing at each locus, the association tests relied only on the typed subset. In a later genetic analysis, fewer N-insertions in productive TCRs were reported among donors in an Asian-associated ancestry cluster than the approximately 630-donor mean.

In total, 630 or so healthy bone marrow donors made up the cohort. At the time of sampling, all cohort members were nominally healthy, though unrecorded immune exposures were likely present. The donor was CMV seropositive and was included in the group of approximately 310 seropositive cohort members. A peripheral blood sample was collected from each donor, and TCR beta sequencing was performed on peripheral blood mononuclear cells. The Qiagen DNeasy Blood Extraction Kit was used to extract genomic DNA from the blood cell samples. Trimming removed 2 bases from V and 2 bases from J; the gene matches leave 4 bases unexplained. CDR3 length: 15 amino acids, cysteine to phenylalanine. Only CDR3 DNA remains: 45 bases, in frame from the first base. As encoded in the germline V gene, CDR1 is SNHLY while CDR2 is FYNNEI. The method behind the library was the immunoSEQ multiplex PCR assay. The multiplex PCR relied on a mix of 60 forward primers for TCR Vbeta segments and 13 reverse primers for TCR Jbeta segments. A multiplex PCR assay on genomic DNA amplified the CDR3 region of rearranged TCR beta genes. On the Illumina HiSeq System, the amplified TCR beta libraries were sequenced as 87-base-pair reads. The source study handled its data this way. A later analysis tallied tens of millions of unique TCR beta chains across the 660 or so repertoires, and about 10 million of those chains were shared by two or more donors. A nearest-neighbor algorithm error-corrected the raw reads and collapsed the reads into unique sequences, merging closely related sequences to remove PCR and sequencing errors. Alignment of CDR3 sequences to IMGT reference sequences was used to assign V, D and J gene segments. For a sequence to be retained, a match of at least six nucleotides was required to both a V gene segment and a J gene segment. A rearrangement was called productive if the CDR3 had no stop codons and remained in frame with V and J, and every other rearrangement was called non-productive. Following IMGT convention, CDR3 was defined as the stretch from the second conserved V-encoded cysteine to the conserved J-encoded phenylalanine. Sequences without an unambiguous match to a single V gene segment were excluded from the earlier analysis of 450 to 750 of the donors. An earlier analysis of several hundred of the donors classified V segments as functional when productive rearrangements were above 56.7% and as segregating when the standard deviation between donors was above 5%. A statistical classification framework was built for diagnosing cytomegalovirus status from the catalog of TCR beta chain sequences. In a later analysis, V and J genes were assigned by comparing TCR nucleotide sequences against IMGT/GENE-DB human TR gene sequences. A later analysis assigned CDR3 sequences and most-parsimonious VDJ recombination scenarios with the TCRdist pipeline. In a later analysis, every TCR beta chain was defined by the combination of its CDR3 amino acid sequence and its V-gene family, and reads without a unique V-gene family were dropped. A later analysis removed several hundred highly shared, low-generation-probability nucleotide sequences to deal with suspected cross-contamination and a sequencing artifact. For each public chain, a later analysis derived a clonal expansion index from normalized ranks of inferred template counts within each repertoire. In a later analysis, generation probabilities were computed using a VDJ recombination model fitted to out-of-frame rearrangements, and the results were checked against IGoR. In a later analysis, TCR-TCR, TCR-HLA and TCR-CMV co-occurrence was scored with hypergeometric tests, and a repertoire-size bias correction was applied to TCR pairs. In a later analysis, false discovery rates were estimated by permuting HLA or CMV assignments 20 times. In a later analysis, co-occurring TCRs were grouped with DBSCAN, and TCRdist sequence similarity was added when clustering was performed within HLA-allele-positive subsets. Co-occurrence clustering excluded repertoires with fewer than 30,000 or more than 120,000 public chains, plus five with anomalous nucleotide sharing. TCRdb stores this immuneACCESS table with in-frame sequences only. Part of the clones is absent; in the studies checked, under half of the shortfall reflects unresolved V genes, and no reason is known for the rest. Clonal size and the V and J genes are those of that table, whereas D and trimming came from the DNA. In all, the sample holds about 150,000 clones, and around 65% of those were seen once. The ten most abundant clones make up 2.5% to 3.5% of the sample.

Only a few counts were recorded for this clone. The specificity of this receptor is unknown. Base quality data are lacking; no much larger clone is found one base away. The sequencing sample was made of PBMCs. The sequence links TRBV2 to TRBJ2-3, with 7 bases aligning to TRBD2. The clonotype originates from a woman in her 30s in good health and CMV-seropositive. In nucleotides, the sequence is TGTGCCAGCAGTGAATCTAGCGGCTACACAGATACGCAGTATTTT. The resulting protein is CASSESSGYTDTQYF.